This T cell receptor (beta chain) was recovered during a study of T cell repertoires in aging, cancer and after chemotherapy. Study as a whole: Six age groups, ranging from 30 or younger to 70 or older, included the donors. Notes on the study in general: Age-matched healthy donors had significantly more diverse, less clonal blood TCR repertoires than untreated cancer patients. Immunological memory after chemotherapy cannot be judged from the repertoire data. Healthy donors lost TCR diversity with age mainly through richness, cancer patients through richness and evenness.

Germline CDR1 and CDR2: DFQATT and SNEGSKA (reference sequence). This CDR3 comprises 16 residues. Trimming took 0 bases from V and 5 from J; bases not matched to a gene: 10. Points on this clonotype: Its antigen is as yet unknown.

Peripheral blood genomic DNA, not sorted cells or RNA, was the template. A mixed TRB-A/B primer pool amplified rearranged TRB by multiplex touch-down PCR. Each CDR3 protein gets one entry after TCRdb re-called the multiplex PCR reads with MiXCR. The sample contains some 300 distinct CDR3 sequences, around 50% of which appear only once. The sample comprised blood. This TCR came from a human donor with a blood cancer. The V and J genes are TRBV20-1 and TRBJ2-7; 10 positions match TRBD2. Here the CDR3 DNA reads TGCAGTGCTAGAGATAGTCTAGCGGGAGACCCTCACGAGCAGTACTTC. Translated: CSARDSLAGDPHEQYF.